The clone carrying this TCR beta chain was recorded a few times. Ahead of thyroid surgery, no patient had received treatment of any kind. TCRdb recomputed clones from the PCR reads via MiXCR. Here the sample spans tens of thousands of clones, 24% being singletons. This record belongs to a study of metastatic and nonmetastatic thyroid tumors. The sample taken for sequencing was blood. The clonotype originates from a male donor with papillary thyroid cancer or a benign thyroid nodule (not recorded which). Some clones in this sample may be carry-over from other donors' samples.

The CDR3 DNA reads as TGTGCGATCACCCGGGGAACAAACTATGGCTACACCTTC. Protein sequence: CAITRGTNYGYTF. The genes are TRBV28 and TRBJ1-2; D call uncertain. This CDR3 has 13 amino acids. Germline V gene data show CDR1 as MDHEN and CDR2 as SYDVKM.